The present T cell receptor (beta chain) was sequenced within a study of T-cell reconstitution after alpha-beta-depleted transplantation in children. V dropped 4 bases and J dropped 2; count of bases not matched to a gene: 7. Germline loops: CDR1 LGHDT, CDR2 YNNKEL (reference sequence). CDR3 length: 17 amino acids. Unique molecular identifiers were incorporated into the prepared TCRbeta library. In TCRdb, the PCR reads were re-called with MiXCR into one record per CDR3 protein. The sample lists about 440,000 distinct CDR3 sequences; approximately 41% were seen once. The TCR was taken from a girl aged 2 to 9 with aplastic anemia, due to receive a stem cell transplant. The material sequenced was PBMCs, taken before TCRalphabeta/CD19-depleted stem cell transplant. The chain has TRBV3-1 and TRBJ2-5; 13 nucleotides align to TRBD2. CDR3 sequence (DNA): TGTGCCAGCAGCCTTTCCGGGACTAGCGGGATTCAAGAGACCCAGTACTTC. This translates into CASSLSGTSGIQETQYF.